This entry features one T cell receptor (beta chain) sequence. Per the germline V gene, CDR1 is SGHAT and CDR2 is FQNNGV. Trimming took off 2 bases at V and 2 bases at J, with 14 bases between the two ends. The CDR3 loop spans 16 amino acids. In the authors' methods: Researchers report that nucleated cell counts were estimated from reference gene primer amplification. The repertoire was sequenced with immunoSEQ multiplex PCR; TCRdb's copy has only in-frame clones and lacks some. The V and J calls and the clone size are those of that table, but D and trimming were determined from the DNA. In the table there are about 250,000 clones, around 90% of which are singletons. These data belong to a study of blood T cell repertoires in COVID-19. The overall study: PBMCs, B-cell-depleted T cells, or T cells provided the cDNA or gDNA that made up the material.

The sequence came from a man aged 18 to 29 with active or convalescent COVID-19. The chain uses TRBV11-2 and TRBJ2-3; perhaps TRBD1 as D (6 bases). Sequenced sample: peripheral blood. In DNA, the CDR3 is TGTGCCAGCAGCTTATTAATGGGGGACATCACAGATACGCAGTATTTT. Translating gives CASSLLMGDITDTQYF.